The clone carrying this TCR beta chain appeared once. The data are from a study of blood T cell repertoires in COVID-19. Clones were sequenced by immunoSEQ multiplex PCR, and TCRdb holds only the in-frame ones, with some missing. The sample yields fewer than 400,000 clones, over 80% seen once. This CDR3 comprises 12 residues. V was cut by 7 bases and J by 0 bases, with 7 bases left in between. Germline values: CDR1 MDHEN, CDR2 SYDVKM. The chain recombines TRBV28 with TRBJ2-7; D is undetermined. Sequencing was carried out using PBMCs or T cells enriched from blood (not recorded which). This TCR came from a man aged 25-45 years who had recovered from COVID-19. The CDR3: CASTRSSYEQYF. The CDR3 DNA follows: TGTGCCAGCACGAGGAGCTCCTACGAGCAGTACTTC. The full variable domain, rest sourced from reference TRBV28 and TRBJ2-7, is DVKVTQSSRYLVKRTGEKVFLECVQDMDHENMFWYRQDPGLGLRLIYFSYDVKMKEKGDIPEGYSVSREKKERFSLILESASTNQTSMYLCASTRSSYEQYFGPGTRLTVT.